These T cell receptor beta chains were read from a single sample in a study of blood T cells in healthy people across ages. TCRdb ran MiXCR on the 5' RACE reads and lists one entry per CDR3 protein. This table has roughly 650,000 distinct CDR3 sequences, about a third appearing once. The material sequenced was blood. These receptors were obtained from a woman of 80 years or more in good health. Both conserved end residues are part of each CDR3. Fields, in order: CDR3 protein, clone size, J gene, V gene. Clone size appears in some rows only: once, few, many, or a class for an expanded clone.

CDR3: CASSQMGAHYGYTF; size: many; J: TRBJ1-2; V: TRBV14
CDR3: CASSLTPPGGGYTF; size: .; J: TRBJ1-2; V: TRBV7-3
CDR3: CSARPSGGAADTQYF; size: many; J: TRBJ2-3; V: TRBV20-1
CDR3: CSAEDRVEGETQYF; size: once; J: TRBJ2-5; V: TRBV20-1
CDR3: CASSSTSGGLEQYF; size: many; J: .; V: TRBV5-6
CDR3: CATSRERNQPQHF; size: .; J: TRBJ1-5; V: TRBV15
CDR3: CASSPSGDFGLGQPQHF; size: many; J: TRBJ1-5; V: TRBV9
CDR3: CASSAAAGGRTDTQYF; size: many; J: TRBJ2-3; V: TRBV28
CDR3: CASSFPTVLNTEAFF; size: many; J: TRBJ1-1; V: TRBV7-2
CDR3: CASSPGQVNQPQHF; size: .; J: TRBJ1-5; V: TRBV9
CDR3: CASAEGGNSYNEQFF; size: many; J: TRBJ2-1; V: TRBV12-5
CDR3: CASSQGGDRVTYEQYF; size: many; J: TRBJ2-7; V: TRBV4-1
CDR3: CASSQDSGDDDEQFF; size: many; J: TRBJ2-1; V: TRBV4-2
CDR3: CAGAGQGYNEQFF; size: .; J: TRBJ2-1; V: TRBV7-9
CDR3: CASSQGVGHNTGELFF; size: few; J: TRBJ2-2; V: TRBV7-2
CDR3: CASSLSGTSDYEQYF; size: .; J: TRBJ2-7; V: TRBV6-1
CDR3: CASSTTGIAAEAFF; size: many; J: TRBJ1-1; V: TRBV7-9
CDR3: CASRKDIPNTDTQYF; size: .; J: TRBJ2-3; V: TRBV5-1
CDR3: CASSSGRGNYGYTF; size: few; J: TRBJ1-2; V: TRBV7-9
CDR3: CASRPGGASGNTIYF; size: .; J: TRBJ1-3; V: TRBV6-6
CDR3: CASSRDLPGLAGRTDTQYF; size: few; J: TRBJ2-3; V: TRBV3-1
CDR3: CAISEGRGADTQYF; size: .; J: TRBJ2-3; V: TRBV10-3
CDR3: CSARGVVNTGELFF; size: .; J: TRBJ2-2; V: TRBV20-1
CDR3: CSARDPTGLVQYF; size: .; J: TRBJ2-7; V: TRBV20-1
CDR3: CASRSATDTQYF; size: few; J: TRBJ2-3; V: TRBV6-5
CDR3: CASSLKSNTEAFF; size: many; J: TRBJ1-1; V: TRBV7-7
CDR3: CASSYQRGASYEQYF; size: many; J: TRBJ2-7; V: TRBV6-2/TRBV6-3
CDR3: CASSGGGMRGAFF; size: few; J: TRBJ1-1; V: TRBV9
CDR3: CASSLDAGQGANVLTF; size: once; J: TRBJ2-6; V: TRBV5-1
CDR3: CASSLVTLGVSEAFF; size: few; J: TRBJ1-1; V: TRBV7-2
CDR3: CASSLVGDRSNQPQHF; size: few; J: TRBJ1-5; V: TRBV28
CDR3: CSAVRAGQETQYF; size: many; J: TRBJ2-5; V: TRBV20-1
CDR3: CSARDPGGPDTQYF; size: many; J: TRBJ2-3; V: TRBV20-1
CDR3: CASSYLGLAYEQYF; size: .; J: TRBJ2-7; V: TRBV6-5
CDR3: CSARPPPNNSPLHF; size: many; J: TRBJ1-6; V: TRBV20-1
CDR3: CASSWGTTGSGSPLHF; size: .; J: TRBJ1-6; V: TRBV7-6
CDR3: CASSLVRGTEAFF; size: many; J: TRBJ1-1; V: TRBV7-2
CDR3: CASSFSDGNTEAFF; size: many; J: TRBJ1-1; V: TRBV5-1
CDR3: CASSVWENIQYF; size: .; J: TRBJ2-4; V: TRBV2
CDR3: CALMRAETQYF; size: many; J: TRBJ2-5; V: TRBV30
CDR3: CASRGDGHYEQYF; size: .; J: TRBJ2-7; V: TRBV5-1
CDR3: CASSYGTGQGALAQYF; size: .; J: TRBJ2-7; V: TRBV12-3/TRBV12-4
CDR3: CANAGGTNTEAFF; size: many; J: TRBJ1-1; V: TRBV6-1
CDR3: CASSQGSGGFQETQYF; size: many; J: TRBJ2-5; V: TRBV3-1
CDR3: CASSLEAGVTGELFF; size: few; J: TRBJ2-2; V: TRBV5-1
CDR3: CASSPQGPNTEAFF; size: many; J: TRBJ1-1; V: TRBV7-9
CDR3: CASTISPKNIQYF; size: many; J: TRBJ2-4; V: TRBV6-2/TRBV6-3
CDR3: CSVTTGRDGPQHF; size: many; J: TRBJ1-5; V: TRBV29-1